The 9 T cell receptor beta chains given below trace back to one sample, sequenced in a study of blood T cell repertoires in COVID-19. Assay used: immunoSEQ multiplex PCR; TCRdb lists only in-frame clones, some missing. Of roughly 180,000 clones in the sample, 80% are singletons; the top ten hold roughly 14%. Sequencing input: PBMCs or T cells enriched from blood (not recorded which). The receptor set was obtained from a man aged 55-75 years who had been exposed to COVID-19.

The rearrangement links TRBV20-1 to TRBJ2-7; tentative D call: TRBD2 (6 bases). The CDR3 length is 15 residues. CDR1 is DFQATT and CDR2 is SNEGSKA in the germline V gene (reference sequence). V was cut by 3 bases and J by 3 bases, with 18 bases left in between. The CDR3 region is CSASPAGRYIYEQYF. DNA for the CDR3: TGCAGTGCTAGTCCCGCGGGGCGATACATCTACGAGCAGTACTTC.

V and J are TRBV12-3 or TRBV12-4 and TRBJ2-7; D may be TRBD1 (5 bases). There are 13 residues in the CDR3. Trimming removed 5 bases at V and 4 bases at J, with 12 bases between. In nucleotides, the CDR3 is TGTGCCAGCAGTATGACAGTGGGGTACGAGCAGTACTTC. This gives the protein CASSMTVGYEQYF.

The chain has TRBV6-5 and TRBJ2-1; 15 bases are shared with TRBD2. This CDR3 has 16 residues. V was pared by 4 bases and J by 9 bases, with 7 bases of the junction left unmatched. Germline assignment: CDR1 MNHEY and CDR2 SVGAGI. The CDR3 sequence: CASSWGLAGGIGEQFF. The CDR3 DNA follows: TGTGCCAGCAGTTGGGGACTAGCGGGAGGAATTGGTGAGCAGTTCTTC.

CDR3 sequence (DNA): TGCGCCAGCAGCTTGGATCCGGTCTACAATGAGCAGTTCTTC. Its protein is CASSLDPVYNEQFF. The rearrangement links TRBV5-1 to TRBJ2-1; D gene uncertain. V was cut by 0 bases and J by 3 bases, with 7 bases left in between. Germline lookup yields CDR1 SGHRS and CDR2 YFSETQ. The CDR3 length is 14 residues.

This chain joins TRBV2 and TRBJ2-5, with D uncertain. The CDR3 spans 13 residues. CDR1 SNHLY and CDR2 FYNNEI come from the germline V gene. Trimming cost V 6 bases and J 5 bases, with 13 bases left between them. CDR3 DNA sequence: TGTGCCAGCAGGGTAGAAGTCGGGGAGACCCAGTACTTC. This translates into CASRVEVGETQYF.

The chain uses TRBV6-2 or TRBV6-3 and TRBJ2-5; D call uncertain. Germline CDR1 is MNHEY and CDR2 is SVGEGT. The CDR3 extends over 13 amino acids. Trimming took off 2 bases at V and 2 bases at J, with 6 bases between the two ends. This CDR3 reads CASSYSEQETQYF. Here the CDR3 DNA reads TGTGCCAGCAGTTACAGCGAACAAGAGACCCAGTACTTC.

This rearrangement joins TRBV2 to TRBJ1-6, with 10 bases matching TRBD1. This CDR3 is 14 amino acids long. The trim removed 5 bases at V and 9 bases at J, leaving 4 bases unmatched. Germline lookup yields CDR1 SNHLY and CDR2 FYNNEI. The CDR3 coding sequence is TGTGCCAGCAGTACGACAGGGGGCAGTTCACCCCTCCACTTT. Translation: CASSTTGGSSPLHF.

This clone showed up just once. The V and J genes are TRBV19 and TRBJ1-3; D remains ambiguous. This CDR3 is 17 amino acids long. The ends were cut back, 7 bases at V and 5 bases at J, with 24 bases in the middle. Per the germline V gene, CDR1 is LNHDA and CDR2 is SQIVND (reference sequence). CDR3 sequence: CASTTPGGGYIRNTIYF. The CDR3 DNA reads as TGTGCCAGTACTACACCGGGAGGAGGGTATATTCGAAACACCATATATTTT.

The CDR3 DNA reads TGCGCCAGCACTCCGGGTAGCGGGAAAGAGACCCAGTACTTC. This sequence encodes CASTPGSGKETQYF. This sequence joins TRBV10-1 and TRBJ2-5; 8 bases agree with TRBD2. V lost 7 bases and J lost 3; bases outside the gene matches: 7. Germline V gene sequence: CDR1 WNHNN, CDR2 SYGVQD (reference sequence). This CDR3 has 14 residues.